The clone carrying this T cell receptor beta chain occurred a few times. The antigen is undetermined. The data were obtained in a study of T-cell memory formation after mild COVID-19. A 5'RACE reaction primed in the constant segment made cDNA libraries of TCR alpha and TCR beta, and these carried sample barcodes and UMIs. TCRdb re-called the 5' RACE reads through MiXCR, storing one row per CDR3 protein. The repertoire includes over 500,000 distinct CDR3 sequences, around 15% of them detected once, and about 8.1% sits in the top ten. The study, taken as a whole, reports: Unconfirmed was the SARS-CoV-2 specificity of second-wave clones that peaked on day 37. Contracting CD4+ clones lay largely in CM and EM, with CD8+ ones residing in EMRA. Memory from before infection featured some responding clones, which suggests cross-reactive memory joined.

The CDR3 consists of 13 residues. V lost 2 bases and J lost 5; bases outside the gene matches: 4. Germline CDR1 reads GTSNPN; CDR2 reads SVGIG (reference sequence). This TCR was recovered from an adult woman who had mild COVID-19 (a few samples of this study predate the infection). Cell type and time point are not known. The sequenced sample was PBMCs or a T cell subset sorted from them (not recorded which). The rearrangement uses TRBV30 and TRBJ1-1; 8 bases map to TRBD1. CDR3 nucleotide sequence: TGTGCCTGGAGTCGACAGGGGCTGACTGAAGCTTTCTTT. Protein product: CAWSRQGLTEAFF. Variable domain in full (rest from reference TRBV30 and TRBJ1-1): SQTIHQWPATLVQPVGSPLSLECTVEGTSNPNLYWYRQAAGRGLQLLFYSVGIGQISSEVPQNLSASRPQDRQFILSSKKLLLSDSGFYLCAWSRQGLTEAFFGQGTRLTVV.